Shown below are 12 T cell receptor beta chains from a single sample sequenced in a study of shared clonotypes between healthy human individuals. The assay was immunoSEQ multiplex PCR, and TCRdb's table has in-frame clones only and misses some. Among hundreds of thousands of clones listed, 73% were seen once. The specimen sequenced was memory CD4+ T cells sorted from blood. The subset here: CD45RA-negative fraction. Receptors originate from a woman younger than 45 in good health.

With respect to this clone: Germline is not matched at one junction end, which may reflect a read error. The V and J genes are TRBV7-7 and TRBJ1-1; tentatively, D is TRBD1 (6 bases). Germline CDR1 is SSHAT and CDR2 is FNYEAQ (reference sequence). This CDR3 has 14 amino acids. The CDR3 is CASSSRGGISEAFF. CDR3 coding DNA: TGTGCCAGCAGCTCACGGGGGGGCATCTCTGAGGCTTTCTTT.

The chain has TRBV6-1 and TRBJ2-1; 10 nucleotides agree with TRBD2. The length of the CDR3 is 15 residues. The V gene end was trimmed by 2 bases and the J gene end by 6 bases; junction bases not matched to a gene: 4. Germline CDR1 MNHNS, CDR2 SASEGT. CDR3 region: CASSEPSGSPNEQFF. The DNA of the CDR3 is TGTGCCAGCAGTGAACCTAGCGGGAGCCCCAATGAGCAGTTCTTC.

The chain recombines TRBV6-6 with TRBJ1-5, with TRBD1 matching over 10 bases. V was clipped by 5 bases and J by 4 bases; unmatched bases: 8. This CDR3 region has 16 residues. Germline lookup yields CDR1 MNHNY and CDR2 SVGAGI (reference sequence). The CDR3 DNA follows: TGTGCCAGCAGTGCACCGGGACAGGGGTCTAATCAGCCCCAGCATTTT. Protein: CASSAPGQGSNQPQHF.

This clone was picked up many times. This sample also contains other DNA sequences that code for the same CDR3. The rearrangement joins TRBV5-4 to TRBJ2-5; 12 nucleotides match TRBD2. Trimming cost V 4 bases and J 4 bases; bases outside gene matches: 5. Germline CDR1 reads SGHNT; CDR2 reads YYREEE (reference sequence). The CDR3 runs to 15 residues. The CDR3 coding sequence is TGTGCCAGCAGCCTAGCGGGAGGGCCAGGAGAGACCCAGTACTTC. Its translation: CASSLAGGPGETQYF.

V gene TRBV13 combines with J gene TRBJ1-1, with TRBD1 identical over 9 bases. This CDR3 region has 14 residues. From germline, CDR1 is PRHDT and CDR2 FYEKMQ (reference sequence). With 5 bases clipped from V and 4 bases from J, the junction kept 5 bases outside the gene matches. Written as DNA, the CDR3 is TGTGCCAGCAGCACGGGACAGGGTGGCACTGAAGCTTTCTTT. This gives the protein CASSTGQGGTEAFF.

The J gene is TRBJ2-5, the V gene TRBV11-3; a weak D match, TRBD2 (7 bases). Near its end, the DNA agrees better with TRBJ2-7, so the J call may be wrong. Germline V lookup: CDR1 SGHNT, CDR2 YENEEA. CDR3 length: 16 amino acids. As DNA, the CDR3 is TGTGCCAGCAGCCATATCGGAGGGGGGGCGGGCTACGAGCAGTACTTC. As protein: CASSHIGGGAGYEQYF.

A note on this clone: Other DNA sequences of this sample code for an identical CDR3. V gene TRBV9 combines with J gene TRBJ2-7, with 7 positions matching TRBD2. Per the germline V gene, CDR1 is SGDLS and CDR2 is YYNGEE. J lost 1 base, V lost 0 bases, and 1 base had no gene match. The CDR3 spans 14 residues. The CDR3 spells CASSVASGSYEQYF. The DNA for the CDR3 is TGTGCCAGCAGCGTAGCTAGCGGTTCCTACGAGCAGTACTTC.

In this sample, this clone turned up a few times. The CDR3 DNA reads as TGTGCCAGCAGTTTCCAGGAGTCGTACACTGAAGCTTTCTTT. Its translation is CASSFQESYTEAFF. The chain uses TRBV27 and TRBJ1-1, with D hard to call. The CDR3 spans 14 residues. CDR1 is MNHEY, CDR2 SMNVEV, per germline (reference sequence). Trimming shortened V by 3 bases and J by 3 bases, and 11 bases separated the two germline ends.

This chain joins TRBV30 and TRBJ2-5; D is possibly TRBD1 or TRBD2 (5 bases each). Germline-derived CDR1 and CDR2 are GTSNPN and SVGIG (reference sequence). Trimming took 0 bases from V and 5 from J, leaving 10 bases between them. This CDR3 region has 13 residues. CDR3: CAWSVQWGETQYF. Here the CDR3 DNA reads TGTGCCTGGAGTGTACAGTGGGGGGAGACCCAGTACTTC.

This clone has a handful of counts. This chain connects TRBV9 to TRBJ2-3; D unclear. Germline assignment: CDR1 SGDLS and CDR2 YYNGEE. Trimming removed 0 bases at V and 6 bases at J, with 5 bases between. The CDR3 is 12 residues long. CDR3 amino acids: CASSVGSDTQYF. CDR3 nucleotides: TGTGCCAGCAGCGTAGGTTCGGATACGCAGTATTTT. Looking up the rest from reference TRBV9 and TRBJ2-3 gives the full variable domain: DSGVTQTPKHLITATGQRVTLRCSPRSGDLSVYWYQQSLDQGLQFLIQYYNGEERAKGNILERFSAQQFPDLHSELNLSSLELGDSALYFCASSVGSDTQYFGPGTRLTVL.

The V call is TRBV5-1, the J call TRBJ1-1; unclear D gene. The CDR3 consists of 13 residues. CDR1 and CDR2 (germline): SGHRS, YFSETQ. The ends were cut back, 1 base at V and 5 bases at J, with 9 bases in the middle. DNA for the CDR3: TGCGCCAGCAGCTTGCGGGGAGTTACTGAAGCTTTCTTT. Translation: CASSLRGVTEAFF.

The chain employs TRBV7-8 and TRBJ2-3; 10 bases match TRBD1. The V gene's germline CDR1 is SGHVS and CDR2 FQNEAQ. The junction had 8 bases not matched to a gene; V was cut back by 4 bases and J by 1 base. CDR3 size: 17 residues. The DNA of the CDR3 is TGTGCCAGCAGCTCCCCGACAGGGGGCGACGGCACAGATACGCAGTATTTT. Its protein product is CASSSPTGGDGTDTQYF.